The 2 T cell receptor beta chains listed next were all sequenced from one sample in a study of T cell changes during pregnancy in multiple sclerosis. The repertoire was sequenced with immunoSEQ multiplex PCR; TCRdb's copy has only in-frame clones and lacks some. This table holds about 56,000 clones, 70% to 90% found once. This sample comprised peripheral blood, obtained after pregnancy. The receptor source for this set is a female donor with multiple sclerosis, enrolled in a pregnancy study.

The CDR3 loop is CASSLVGGSDSGNTIYF. The CDR3 DNA reads as TGTGCCAGCAGCTTAGTTGGGGGCTCCGACTCTGGAAACACCATATATTTT. The rearrangement uses TRBV7-6 and TRBJ1-3, with D possibly matching TRBD1 (6 bases). Germline CDR1 and CDR2: SGHVS and FNYEAQ. This CDR3 spans 17 amino acids. V dropped 1 base and J dropped 0 bases, with 13 bases sitting between them.

This clone was counted once. The rearrangement links TRBV11-3 to TRBJ2-5, with D maybe TRBD1 (6 bases). Deletions cut 1 base from V and 9 bases from J, with 18 bases between. CDR1 SGHNT and CDR2 YENEEA come from the germline V gene. The CDR3 extends over 15 amino acids. In DNA, the CDR3 is TGTGCCAGCAGCTTAGGCCAGGGGCCTAGTGAGGCCCAGTACTTC. Its translation: CASSLGQGPSEAQYF.